These T cell receptor beta chains were read from a single sample in a study of cytomegalovirus exposure and HLA in healthy donors. This table comes from immunoSEQ multiplex PCR, and its TCRdb copy is limited to in-frame clones, with some not included. Of more than 55,000 clones listed, more than 70% are singletons. Source material: PBMCs. Receptors originate from a woman aged 18-30 years in good health and CMV-seronegative. CDR3s include the opening cysteine and the closing phenylalanine or tryptophan. D genes are given only for firm matches. Rows give clone size only sometimes, using once, few, many, or a class for an expanded clone.

J	D	V	size	CDR3	DNA
TRBJ2-7	TRBD2	TRBV7-2	NA	CASSFISGREEQYF	TGTGCCAGCAGCTTTATTAGCGGGAGGGAAGAGCAGTACTTC
TRBJ2-1	TRBD2	TRBV10-3	NA	CAISEGTSGGYYNEQFF	TGTGCCATCAGTGAGGGGACTAGCGGGGGGTATTACAATGAGCAGTTCTTC
TRBJ2-3	TRBD2	TRBV6-1	NA	CASSEHPGHISGKEGTDTQYF	TGTGCCAGCAGTGAACATCCGGGACACATTAGCGGGAAAGAAGGCACAGATACGCAGTATTTT
TRBJ2-7	TRBD2	TRBV5-4	once	CASSPGLAGGGSYEQYF	TGTGCCAGCAGCCCCGGACTAGCGGGGGGCGGGTCCTACGAGCAGTACTTC
TRBJ1-4	NA	TRBV7-2	NA	CASSLRTVTNEKLFF	TGTGCCAGCAGCCTCCGGACAGTGACTAATGAAAAACTGTTTTTT
TRBJ1-1	TRBD1	TRBV11-1	NA	CASSGQGGERAFF	TGTGCCAGCAGTGGACAGGGTGGCGAAAGGGCTTTCTTT
TRBJ2-5	TRBD2	TRBV29-1	NA	CSVGLGFEETQYF	TGCAGCGTGGGACTAGGATTTGAGGAGACCCAGTACTTC
TRBJ1-6	TRBD1	TRBV6-5	NA	CASSHDRGGNSPLHF	TGTGCCAGCAGCCACGACAGGGGTGGGAATTCACCCCTCCACTTT
TRBJ2-7	TRBD1	TRBV7-9	NA	CASSPGQGNYEQYF	TGTGCCAGCAGTCCGGGACAGGGGAACTACGAGCAGTACTTC
TRBJ2-7	TRBD2	TRBV4-2	NA	CASSHVVRGKWVFEQYF	TGTGCCAGCAGCCACGTGGTGCGGGGGAAGTGGGTTTTCGAGCAGTACTTC
TRBJ1-2	NA	TRBV4-1	once	CASSQEGGATNYGYTF	TGCGCCAGCAGCCAAGAAGGAGGGGCTACTAACTATGGCTACACCTTC
TRBJ2-7	NA	TRBV27	few	CASSFHTGMGGYEQYF	TGTGCCAGCAGTTTCCACACAGGGATGGGTGGCTACGAGCAGTACTTC
TRBJ1-1	NA	TRBV7-2	NA	CASSLIGHSNTEAFF	TGTGCCAGCAGCTTAATTGGACACTCGAACACTGAAGCTTTCTTT
TRBJ1-2	TRBD1	TRBV2	NA	CASSSDLDRAGGYTF	TGTGCCAGCAGTTCTGATTTGGACAGGGCGGGTGGCTACACCTTC
TRBJ1-1	TRBD1	TRBV28	NA	CASRTGELEAFF	TGTGCCAGCAGAACAGGGGAACTTGAAGCTTTCTTT
TRBJ2-7	NA	TRBV27	NA	CASSLGQNYEQYF	TGTGCCAGCAGTTTAGGACAGAATTACGAGCAGTACTTC
TRBJ2-2	TRBD2	TRBV11-3	NA	CASSRGDRVDTGELFF	TGTGCCAGCAGCCGGGGGGACCGAGTGGACACCGGGGAGCTGTTTTTT
TRBJ2-3	TRBD2	TRBV28	NA	CASSLPSGKNVGTDTQYF	TGTGCCAGCAGTTTACCTAGCGGGAAAAATGTGGGCACAGATACGCAGTATTTT
TRBJ2-7	TRBD1	TRBV5-6	NA	CASSSSSVRDSAYEQYF	TGTGCCAGCAGCTCCTCCTCGGTACGGGACAGCGCCTACGAGCAGTACTTC
TRBJ2-1	TRBD1	TRBV5-1	NA	CASLTGTGSYNEQFF	TGCGCCAGCCTGACCGGGACAGGGAGCTACAATGAGCAGTTCTTC
TRBJ1-5	TRBD1	TRBV7-2	NA	CASSLRQGAPDSNQPQHF	TGTGCCAGCAGCTTAAGACAGGGGGCGCCTGATAGCAATCAGCCCCAGCATTTT
TRBJ1-5	NA	TRBV7-9	once	CASSLEGGGQPQHF	TGTGCCAGCAGCTTGGAGGGAGGAGGACAGCCCCAGCATTTT
TRBJ1-5	TRBD1	TRBV2	NA	CASSSFRTGDDQPQHF	TGTGCCAGCAGTTCGTTTAGGACAGGGGACGATCAGCCCCAGCATTTT
TRBJ2-7	NA	TRBV7-2	NA	CASSPAIAAYEQYF	TGTGCCAGCAGCCCCGCGATAGCGGCCTACGAGCAGTACTTC
TRBJ2-5	TRBD2	TRBV28	NA	CASNTGLAGAGGETQYF	TGTGCCAGCAACACGGGACTAGCGGGAGCGGGGGGAGAGACCCAGTACTTC
TRBJ2-6	TRBD2	TRBV4-2	NA	CASSQVAPLLAGAGANVLTF	TGTGCCAGCAGCCAAGTGGCGCCCCTACTAGCGGGGGCTGGGGCCAACGTCCTGACTTTC
TRBJ1-2	NA	TRBV6-1	NA	CASRIGANYGYTF	TGTGCCAGCAGGATAGGGGCTAACTATGGCTACACCTTC
TRBJ2-3	TRBD1	TRBV7-2	NA	CASSVDRGVNTQYF	TGTGCCAGCAGCGTGGACAGGGGAGTTAATACGCAGTATTTT
TRBJ2-5	TRBD2	TRBV2	NA	CASSSLGGAQETQYF	TGTGCCAGCAGCTCGCTCGGGGGGGCCCAAGAGACCCAGTACTTC
TRBJ2-7	NA	TRBV28	NA	CASSLWSGNSYEQYF	TGTGCCAGCAGTTTATGGTCAGGGAACTCCTACGAGCAGTACTTC
TRBJ2-7	NA	TRBV19	few	CASNFRWGYEQYF	TGTGCCAGCAACTTTCGTTGGGGCTATGAGCAGTACTTC
TRBJ1-1	TRBD1	TRBV27	NA	CASRIYRGHTEAFF	TGTGCCAGCAGGATCTACAGGGGACACACTGAAGCTTTCTTT
TRBJ2-3	TRBD1	TRBV27	NA	CASVGTGPDTQYF	TGTGCCAGCGTTGGGACAGGCCCAGATACGCAGTATTTT
TRBJ1-6	NA	TRBV28	few	CASSIGTRNYHF	TGTGCCAGCAGTATCGGGACACGGAACTACCACTTT
TRBJ2-7	TRBD1	TRBV27	NA	CASSPGTASPYEQYF	TGTGCCAGCAGTCCCGGGACAGCCTCCCCCTACGAGCAGTACTTC
TRBJ2-1	TRBD1	TRBV6-1	NA	CASSDIPGGAQFF	TGTGCCAGCAGTGACATCCCAGGGGGCGCCCAGTTCTTC
TRBJ2-5	NA	TRBV6-1	NA	CASSDRAPETQYF	TGTGCCAGCAGTGACAGGGCCCCGGAGACCCAGTACTTC
TRBJ1-5	NA	TRBV27	NA	CASSPETGPNQPQHF	TGTGCCAGCAGTCCGGAGACAGGCCCCAATCAGCCCCAGCATTTT
TRBJ2-7	NA	TRBV5-1	NA	CASSLQGLQTYEQYF	TGCGCCAGCAGCTTACAGGGCCTTCAAACCTACGAGCAGTACTTC
TRBJ2-7	NA	TRBV6-5	NA	CASSYSSGDFYEQYF	TGTGCCAGCAGTTACTCGTCGGGGGATTTCTACGAGCAGTACTTC
TRBJ1-4	NA	TRBV2	once	CASSESAGNANEKLFF	TGTGCCAGCAGTGAGTCCGCAGGGAACGCTAATGAAAAACTGTTTTTT
TRBJ2-7	TRBD1	TRBV27	NA	CASSVRGRLTYEQYF	TGTGCCAGCAGTGTCAGGGGGCGGTTAACCTACGAGCAGTACTTC
TRBJ2-1	TRBD2	TRBV6-6	NA	CASSRLAGGYNEQFF	TGTGCCAGCAGCAGACTAGCGGGAGGGTACAATGAGCAGTTCTTC
TRBJ2-3	NA	TRBV6-5	NA	CASSYSQRTGTDTQYF	TGTGCCAGCAGTTACTCCCAGCGGACGGGCACAGATACGCAGTATTTT
TRBJ2-1	TRBD1	TRBV10-3	NA	CAISETGTDYNEQFF	TGTGCCATCAGTGAAACCGGGACAGACTACAATGAGCAGTTCTTC
TRBJ1-1	NA	TRBV20-1	few	CSARGQTEAFF	TGCAGTGCTAGAGGGCAGACTGAAGCTTTCTTT
TRBJ1-1	NA	TRBV5-1	NA	CASSLGMGVMNTEAFF	TGCGCCAGCAGCTTGGGTATGGGAGTAATGAACACTGAAGCTTTCTTT
TRBJ2-3	TRBD2	TRBV11-2	few	CASSLAGTSTDTQYF	TGTGCCAGCAGCCTAGCGGGTACTAGCACAGATACGCAGTATTTT
TRBJ2-7	NA	TRBV5-4	NA	CASSLVRRSEQYF	TGTGCCAGCAGCTTGGTAAGGCGGTCCGAGCAGTACTTC
TRBJ1-5	NA	TRBV10-2	few	CASSTSMNQPQHF	NA
TRBJ1-1	NA	TRBV28	NA	CASSRGPRNTEAFF	TGTGCCAGCAGTCGTGGGCCTCGGAACACTGAAGCTTTCTTT
TRBJ1-2	NA	TRBV28	few	CASGLPTGLYNYGYTF	TGTGCCAGCGGTCTTCCAACAGGGTTATACAACTATGGCTACACCTTC
TRBJ1-4	NA	TRBV27	NA	CASSLVGMGEKLFF	TGTGCCAGCAGTTTAGTGGGCATGGGTGAAAAACTGTTTTTT
TRBJ2-2	NA	TRBV19	NA	CASSILGAYTGELFF	TGTGCCAGTAGTATTTTGGGGGCGTACACCGGGGAGCTGTTTTTT
TRBJ2-3	NA	TRBV6-1	NA	CASSEVASVSDTQYF	TGTGCCAGCAGTGAAGTGGCTAGCGTATCGGATACGCAGTATTTT
TRBJ2-2	TRBD2	TRBV11-2	NA	CASRKAGGLNTGELFF	TGTGCCAGCAGAAAAGCGGGAGGACTTAACACCGGGGAGCTGTTTTTT
TRBJ2-5	TRBD1	TRBV6-5	few	CASGDREETQYF	TGTGCCAGCGGGGACAGAGAAGAGACCCAGTACTTC
TRBJ1-2	NA	TRBV5-1	few	CASSLVFDSYTF	TGCGCCAGCAGCTTGGTATTCGACAGCTACACCTTC